The source of this T cell receptor (beta chain) is a study of human T cells and chemical hapten exposure. Looking at the study overall: Diagnoses of alopecia areata, totalis or universalis occurred in mostly female patients.

At least ten counts were recorded for this clonotype. Specified time point: pre-sensitization, week 0. Treatment reported: therapeutic diphenylcyclopropenone sensitization with weekly scalp DPC. With 3 bases removed from V and 0 bases from J, the gap between germline ends came to 9 bases. The CDR3 is made up of 15 amino acids. Under the authors' procedure: A per-sample median of around 100,000 TCRs was observed, with a range of about 23,224 to 700,000. TCRdb recomputed calls from the RACE reads with MiXCR, one row per CDR3 protein. The V and J calls, along with clone size, are taken from TCRdb and not from the paper's own processing. The profile shows 300,000 to 450,000 distinct CDR3 sequences, 5.1% of them singletons.

This receptor was taken from a woman in her 50s with alopecia areata. Some clones in this sample may be carry-over from other donors' samples. Sequenced material: whole blood, taken in connection with sensitization to the hapten diphenylcyclopropenone (DPC). V gene TRBV12-3 or TRBV12-4 combines with J gene TRBJ1-3, with D perhaps TRBD1 (6 bases). CDR3 region: CASSFRGGSGNTIYF. CDR3 in DNA: TGTGCCAGCAGTTTTAGGGGGGGCTCTGGAAACACCATATATTTT.